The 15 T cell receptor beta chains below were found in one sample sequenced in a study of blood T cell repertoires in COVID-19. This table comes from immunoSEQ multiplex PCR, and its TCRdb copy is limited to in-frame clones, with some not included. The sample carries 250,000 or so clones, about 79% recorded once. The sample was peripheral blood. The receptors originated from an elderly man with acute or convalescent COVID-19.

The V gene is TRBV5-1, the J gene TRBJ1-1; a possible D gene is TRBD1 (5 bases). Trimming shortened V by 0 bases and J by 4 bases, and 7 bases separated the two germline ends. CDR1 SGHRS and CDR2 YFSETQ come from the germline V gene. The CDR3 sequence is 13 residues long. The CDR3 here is CASSLADSTEAFF. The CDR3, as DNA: TGCGCCAGCAGCTTGGCCGACAGCACTGAAGCTTTCTTT.

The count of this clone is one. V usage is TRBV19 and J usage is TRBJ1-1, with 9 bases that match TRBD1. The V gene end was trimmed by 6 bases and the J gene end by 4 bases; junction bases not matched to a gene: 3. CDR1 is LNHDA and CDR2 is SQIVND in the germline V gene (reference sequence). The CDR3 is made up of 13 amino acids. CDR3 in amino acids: CASSKDRGTEAFF. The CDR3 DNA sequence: TGTGCCAGTAGCAAGGACAGGGGCACTGAAGCTTTCTTT.

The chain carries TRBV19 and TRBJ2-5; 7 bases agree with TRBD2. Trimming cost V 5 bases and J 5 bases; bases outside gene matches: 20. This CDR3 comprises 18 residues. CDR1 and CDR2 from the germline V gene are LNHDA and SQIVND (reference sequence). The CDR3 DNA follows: TGTGCCAGTAGTCTCAGATCCCCCCGAAGGGAGGGCTGGGAGACCCAGTACTTC. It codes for CASSLRSPRREGWETQYF.

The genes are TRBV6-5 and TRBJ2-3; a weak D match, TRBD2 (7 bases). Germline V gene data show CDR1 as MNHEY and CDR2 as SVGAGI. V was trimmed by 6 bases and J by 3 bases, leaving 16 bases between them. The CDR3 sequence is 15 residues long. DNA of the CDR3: TGTGCCAGCAGGAACTGGGGGGGCCGGACAGATACGCAGTATTTT. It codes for CASRNWGGRTDTQYF.

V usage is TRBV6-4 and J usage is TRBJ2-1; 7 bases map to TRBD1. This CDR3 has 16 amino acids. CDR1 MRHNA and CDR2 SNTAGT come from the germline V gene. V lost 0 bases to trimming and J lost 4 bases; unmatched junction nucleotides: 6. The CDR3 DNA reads TGTGCCAGCAGTGACTCCGGGACAGAGGGGTACAATGAGCAGTTCTTC. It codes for CASSDSGTEGYNEQFF.

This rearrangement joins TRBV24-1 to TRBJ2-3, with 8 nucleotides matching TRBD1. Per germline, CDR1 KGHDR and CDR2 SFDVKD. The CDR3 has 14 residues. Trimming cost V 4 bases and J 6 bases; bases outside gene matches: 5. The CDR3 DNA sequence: TGTGCCACCAGTGACGACAGGGGAAGGGATACGCAGTATTTT. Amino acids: CATSDDRGRDTQYF.

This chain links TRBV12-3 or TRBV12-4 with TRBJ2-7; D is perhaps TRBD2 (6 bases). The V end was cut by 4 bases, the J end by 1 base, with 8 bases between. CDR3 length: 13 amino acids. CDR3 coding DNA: TGTGCCAGCAGTTACGGGAGTTCCTACGAGCAGTACTTC. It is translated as CASSYGSSYEQYF.

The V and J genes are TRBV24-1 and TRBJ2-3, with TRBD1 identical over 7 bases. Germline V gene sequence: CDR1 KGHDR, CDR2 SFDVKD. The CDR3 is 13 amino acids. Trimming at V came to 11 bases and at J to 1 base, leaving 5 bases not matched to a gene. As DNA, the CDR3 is TGTGCCATAGAAGACAGGGGCACAGATACGCAGTATTTT. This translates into CAIEDRGTDTQYF.

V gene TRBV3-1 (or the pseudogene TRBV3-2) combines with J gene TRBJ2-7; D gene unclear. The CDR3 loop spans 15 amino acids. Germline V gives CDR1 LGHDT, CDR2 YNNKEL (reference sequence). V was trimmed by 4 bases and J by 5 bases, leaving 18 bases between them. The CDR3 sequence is CASSPSGSPMHEQYF. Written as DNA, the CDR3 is TGTGCCAGCAGCCCCAGTGGCTCTCCCATGCACGAGCAGTACTTC.

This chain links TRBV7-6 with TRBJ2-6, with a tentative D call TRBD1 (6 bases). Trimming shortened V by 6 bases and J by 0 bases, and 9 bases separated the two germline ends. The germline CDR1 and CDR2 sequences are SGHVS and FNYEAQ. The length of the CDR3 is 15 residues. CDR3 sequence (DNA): TGTGCCAGCAGTCCCAGGGGCTCTGGGGCCAACGTCCTGACTTTC. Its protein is CASSPRGSGANVLTF.

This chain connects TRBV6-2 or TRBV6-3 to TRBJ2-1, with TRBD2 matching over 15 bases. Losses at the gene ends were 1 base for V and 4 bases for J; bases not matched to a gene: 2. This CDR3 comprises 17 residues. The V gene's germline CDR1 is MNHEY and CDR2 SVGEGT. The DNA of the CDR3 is TGTGCCAGCAGTTACTTAGGGACTAGCGGGAGGTACAATGAGCAGTTCTTC. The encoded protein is CASSYLGTSGRYNEQFF.

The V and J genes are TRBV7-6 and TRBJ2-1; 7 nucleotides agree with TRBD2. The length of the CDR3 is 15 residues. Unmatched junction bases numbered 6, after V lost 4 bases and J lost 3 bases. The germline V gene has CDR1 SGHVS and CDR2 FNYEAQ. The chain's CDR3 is CASSSLGGGYNEQFF. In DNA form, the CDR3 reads TGTGCCAGCAGCTCTCTTGGGGGGGGCTACAATGAGCAGTTCTTC.

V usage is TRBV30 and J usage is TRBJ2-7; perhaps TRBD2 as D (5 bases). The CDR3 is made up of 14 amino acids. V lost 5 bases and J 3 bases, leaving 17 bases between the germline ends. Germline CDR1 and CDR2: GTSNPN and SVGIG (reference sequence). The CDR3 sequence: CAWEGTERFYEQYF. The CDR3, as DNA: TGTGCCTGGGAGGGTACAGAACGCTTCTACGAGCAGTACTTC.

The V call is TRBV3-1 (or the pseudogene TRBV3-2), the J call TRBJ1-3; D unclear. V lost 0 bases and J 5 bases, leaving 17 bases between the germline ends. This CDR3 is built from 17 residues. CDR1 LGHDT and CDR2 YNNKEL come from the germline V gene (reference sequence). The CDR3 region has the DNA TGTGCCAGCAGCCAAGAGAGGCAACGATTCCCGAGAAACACCATATATTTT. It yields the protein CASSQERQRFPRNTIYF.

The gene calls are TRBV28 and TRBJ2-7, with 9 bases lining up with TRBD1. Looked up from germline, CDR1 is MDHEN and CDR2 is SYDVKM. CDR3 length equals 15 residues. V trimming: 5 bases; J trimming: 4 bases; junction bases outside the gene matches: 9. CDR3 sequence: CASSRSGTGRYEQYF. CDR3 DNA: TGTGCCAGCAGTCGATCCGGGACAGGGCGTTACGAGCAGTACTTC.